This paragraph covers one TCR beta chain sequence. Its target is not known. V was pared by 5 bases and J by 2 bases, with 15 bases between. Germline CDR1 reads SQVTM; CDR2 reads ANQGSEA. The CDR3 sequence is 14 residues long. Generated by immunoSEQ multiplex PCR, the TCRdb table keeps only in-frame clones and is missing some. The profile shows some 130,000 clones, 90% to 95% of them singletons. This record comes from a study of human thymus T cells. Overall study results and limits: Biased V and J segment usage appeared in thymus and peripheral blood. A high degree of thymic repertoire overlap among unrelated individuals was reported in related research.

Resections that were taken during corrective heart surgery supplied the thymus tissue. All donors were healthy Finnish infants who were undergoing corrective surgery to treat congenital heart defects. The chain uses TRBV29-1 and TRBJ1-2, with a possible D match to TRBD1 (5 bases). The sequenced sample was thymus tissue. This clonotype was obtained from a boy less than two years old with a congenital heart defect but otherwise immunologically healthy. In nucleotides, the CDR3 is TGCAGCGTTCGCCGGGGCAGTGCCAACTATGGCTACACCTTC. Translating gives CSVRRGSANYGYTF.